This entry lists 29 T cell receptor beta chains sequenced from one sample in a study of T cells in Graves' hyperthyroidism and ophthalmopathy. RNA transcripts provided the source from which TCR beta CDR3 regions were amplified. A set of HTBI primers served as the primers for a first-round RT-PCR of the TCR CDR3. TCRdb reanalysed the multiplex PCR reads using MiXCR and keeps one entry per CDR3 protein. The data hold about 600,000 distinct CDR3 sequences, with roughly 16% observed a single time. Specimen: blood. The receptors shown here come from a woman between 40 and 50 years old with Graves' ophthalmopathy.

This chain connects TRBV27 to TRBJ1-6; D is unclear. The CDR3 runs 13 residues. The V gene's germline CDR1 is MNHEY and CDR2 SMNVEV (reference sequence). The V and J ends lost 4 bases and 5 bases respectively, with 6 bases between them. CDR3: CASSSLDNSPLHF. CDR3 bases: TGTGCCAGCAGTTCCCTAGATAATTCACCCCTCCACTTT.

This clonotype turned up a few times. The genes are TRBV2 and TRBJ1-5; possible D gene TRBD1, 5 bases. CDR3 length: 13 amino acids. Trimming left V 3 bases short and J 9 bases short, with 12 bases between. Germline V gives CDR1 SNHLY, CDR2 FYNNEI. DNA for the CDR3: TGTGCCAGCAGTGAGGTTCCGGGGGGGCCCCAGCATTTT. Encoded protein: CASSEVPGGPQHF.

In this sample, this clonotype turned up many times. V gene TRBV9 combines with J gene TRBJ2-1; 7 bases align to TRBD2. CDR1 is SGDLS, CDR2 YYNGEE, per germline. This CDR3 region has 17 residues. V lost 0 bases and J lost 8; bases outside the gene matches: 14. The CDR3 coding sequence is TGTGCCAGCAGCGTAGAAGGCGGGAGAGGATGGAGGGATGAGCAGTTCTTC. It translates to CASSVEGGRGWRDEQFF.

The chain uses TRBV7-3 and TRBJ2-7; TRBD1 is a possible D gene (6 bases). This CDR3 region has 14 residues. V dropped 4 bases and J dropped 1 base, with 11 bases sitting between them. Germline V gene sequence: CDR1 SGHTA, CDR2 FQGTGA. The CDR3, as DNA: TGTGCCAGCAGCTACCGACAGGCGTCCTACGAGCAGTACTTC. Encoded protein: CASSYRQASYEQYF.

Ten or more counts support this clonotype. This rearrangement joins TRBV5-1 to TRBJ2-3, with 9 bases aligning to TRBD2. CDR1 SGHRS and CDR2 YFSETQ come from the germline V gene. V shed 4 bases, J shed 3 bases, and the junction held 3 bases outside the gene matches. The CDR3 runs to 14 residues. In DNA, the CDR3 is TGCGCCAGCAGCGCGACTAGCGGTACAGATACGCAGTATTTT. This gives the protein CASSATSGTDTQYF. Together with reference TRBV5-1 and TRBJ2-3, the CDR3 gives the full variable domain: KAGVTQTPRYLIKTRGQQVTLSCSPISGHRSVSWYQQTPGQGLQFLFEYFSETQRNKGNFPGRFSGRQFSNSRSEMNVSTLELGDSALYLCASSATSGTDTQYFGPGTRLTVL.

In this sample, this clonotype turned up a few times. The junction departs from germline at one end; a sequencing error may be responsible. The chain links TRBV20-1 to TRBJ1-1; D unresolved. The CDR3 loop spans 12 amino acids. CDR1 and CDR2 (germline): DFQATT, SNEGSKA (reference sequence). The CDR3 region is CLREPLNIEAFF. CDR3 sequence (DNA): TGCCTCCGCGAGCCCTTGAACATTGAAGCTTTCTTT.

This clonotype was recorded at least ten times. The J gene is TRBJ2-3, the V gene TRBV18; D gene uncertain. CDR1 is KGHSH and CDR2 is LQKENI in the germline V gene. This CDR3 contains 12 residues. Trimming took 0 bases from V and 7 from J, leaving 5 bases between them. CDR3: CASSPPKNTQYF. CDR3 nucleotides: TGTGCCAGCTCACCACCGAAAAATACGCAGTATTTT. Combining the CDR3 with reference TRBV18 and TRBJ2-3 gives the whole variable domain NAGVMQNPRHLVRRRGQEARLRCSPMKGHSHVYWYRQLPEEGLKFMVYLQKENIIDESGMPKERFSAEFPKEGPSILRIQQVVRGDSAAYFCASSPPKNTQYFGPGTRLTVL.

This clonotype was seen more than once but under ten times. The chain couples TRBV4-1 to TRBJ2-5; D perhaps matches TRBD1 (5 bases). This CDR3 region has 14 residues. CDR1 and CDR2 (germline): MGHRA, YSYEKL. Trimming pared 1 base from V and 5 bases from J, leaving 11 bases between. The CDR3 region is CASSQVDSPETQYF. The CDR3 coding sequence is TGCGCCAGCAGCCAAGTTGACAGCCCCGAGACCCAGTACTTC.

The chain joins TRBV18 to TRBJ2-7; D ambiguous. The CDR3 length is 13 residues. V lost 6 bases, J lost 6 bases, and 15 bases lay in between. Germline values: CDR1 KGHSH, CDR2 LQKENI. Here the CDR3 DNA reads TGTGCCAGCTCGCCTGGATCGTCGGTCGAGCAGTACTTC. This codes for CASSPGSSVEQYF.

In its sample, this clonotype was seen a few times. The chain carries TRBV29-1 and TRBJ1-1; D is unclear. V lost 0 bases and J lost 1, with 9 bases in between. The CDR3 has 14 residues. Looked up from germline, CDR1 is SQVTM and CDR2 is ANQGSEA. The CDR3 loop reads CSVEDRGRNTEAFF. In DNA, the CDR3 is TGCAGCGTTGAAGATCGAGGGAGGAACACTGAAGCTTTCTTT.

The J gene is TRBJ2-2, the V gene TRBV28, with D possibly being TRBD1 (6 bases). The CDR3 sequence is 13 residues long. V dropped 5 bases and J dropped 9 bases, with 13 bases sitting between them. Germline V gives CDR1 MDHEN, CDR2 SYDVKM. The CDR3 region has the DNA TGTGCCAGCAGTCCGCACAGGGTTAGGGAGCTGTTTTTT. It yields the protein CASSPHRVRELFF. The variable domain in full, with the rest retrieved from reference TRBV28 and TRBJ2-2, is DVKVTQSSRYLVKRTGEKVFLECVQDMDHENMFWYRQDPGLGLRLIYFSYDVKMKEKGDIPEGYSVSREKKERFSLILESASTNQTSMYLCASSPHRVRELFFGEGSRLTVL.

This clonotype was seen a single time. This sequence joins TRBV3-1 and TRBJ1-1; possible D gene TRBD1, 6 bases. Germline CDR1 and CDR2: LGHDT and YNNKEL (reference sequence). The germline V and J ends were trimmed by 4 bases and 4 bases, with 10 bases remaining between them. The CDR3 extends over 13 amino acids. The CDR3 loop is CASSRTVGTEAFF. DNA for the CDR3: TGTGCCAGCAGCCGGACAGTCGGCACTGAAGCTTTCTTT.

At least ten counts were recorded for this clonotype. The V and J genes are TRBV3-1 and TRBJ2-7; 7 positions agree with TRBD2. V trimming: 1 base; J trimming: 5 bases; junction bases outside the gene matches: 5. The CDR3 runs to 14 residues. Per the germline V gene, CDR1 is LGHDT and CDR2 is YNNKEL (reference sequence). The CDR3 DNA is TGTGCCAGCAGCCAAGGGGCCCGGGGGGACGAGCAGTACTTC. It encodes CASSQGARGDEQYF.

Ten or more counts support this clonotype. V gene TRBV2 combines with J gene TRBJ2-7; D might be TRBD2 (5 bases). Trimming pared 0 bases from V and 5 bases from J, leaving 14 bases between. CDR3 size: 15 residues. From germline, CDR1 is SNHLY and CDR2 FYNNEI. CDR3 in amino acids: CASSEALGSEDEQYF. CDR3 bases: TGTGCCAGCAGTGAAGCGCTTGGTAGCGAGGACGAGCAGTACTTC.

This clonotype was counted between two and nine times. CDR3 in DNA: TGTGCCAGCAGCCCACAGGGCGTGGGAACCAATGAGCAGTTCTTC. Protein: CASSPQGVGTNEQFF. The chain is built from TRBV7-6 and TRBJ2-1; tentative D call: TRBD1 (6 bases). The CDR3 has 15 amino acids. V lost 5 bases, J lost 6 bases, and 17 bases lay in between. Germline assignment: CDR1 SGHVS and CDR2 FNYEAQ.

In its sample, this clonotype was seen a few times. Germline and junction disagree at one end, which may indicate a read error. The CDR3: CALSPRQGSGYEQYF. CDR3 nucleotides: TGTGCCCTCAGCCCCAGACAGGGTTCGGGCTACGAGCAGTACTTC. The chain couples TRBV10-3 to TRBJ2-7; TRBD1 matches at 7 bases. Germline CDR1 reads ENHRY; CDR2 reads SYGVKD. The CDR3 length is 15 residues.

V usage is TRBV19 and J usage is TRBJ1-5; D is uncertain. The CDR3 is 13 residues long. Per the germline V gene, CDR1 is LNHDA and CDR2 is SQIVND (reference sequence). Trimming removed 7 bases at V and 4 bases at J, with 11 bases between. For the CDR3, the DNA is TGTGCCAGTACCCCGGCCTGGAATCAGCCCCAGCATTTT. Translating gives CASTPAWNQPQHF.

The chain combines TRBV11-2 with TRBJ2-7, with D possibly TRBD2 on 5 matching bases. The CDR3 is 14 residues long. V lost 1 base and J 2 bases, leaving 9 bases between the germline ends. The V gene's germline CDR1 is SGHAT and CDR2 FQNNGV. CDR3 in DNA: TGTGCCAGCAGCTTAGGGAACGGGGCCTACGAGCAGTACTTC. This translates into CASSLGNGAYEQYF.

This clonotype was detected a few times. V and J are TRBV10-3 and TRBJ2-7; TRBD1 aligns across 7 bases. V dropped 6 bases and J dropped 6; count of bases not matched to a gene: 8. The CDR3 is 13 residues long. CDR1 is ENHRY and CDR2 is SYGVKD in the germline V gene. CDR3 amino acids: CAIRLQGGREQYF. As DNA, the CDR3 is TGTGCCATCAGGTTACAAGGGGGCCGCGAGCAGTACTTC.

This clonotype was observed many times. This CDR3 is CASTGQGENGYTF. The CDR3 region has the DNA TGCGCCAGCACTGGACAGGGGGAAAATGGCTACACCTTC. V usage is TRBV5-1 and J usage is TRBJ1-2; the match to TRBD1 covers 10 bases. The trim removed 6 bases at V and 6 bases at J, leaving 5 bases unmatched. The CDR3 sequence is 13 residues long. Germline V gives CDR1 SGHRS, CDR2 YFSETQ.

The rearrangement links TRBV5-1 to TRBJ1-1; D is uncertain. Trimming shortened V by 1 base and J by 5 bases, and 12 bases separated the two germline ends. This CDR3 has 14 amino acids. Germline CDR1 is SGHRS and CDR2 is YFSETQ. This CDR3 is CASSLSGRGTEAFF. The CDR3 nucleotides read TGCGCCAGCAGCTTGAGTGGGCGCGGGACTGAAGCTTTCTTT.

This clonotype was picked up a small number of times. The chain links TRBV6-1 to TRBJ1-1; a weak D match, TRBD1 (5 bases). Germline values: CDR1 MNHNS, CDR2 SASEGT. Deletions cut 9 bases from V and 5 bases from J, with 13 bases between. The CDR3 consists of 12 residues. The chain's CDR3 is CASGGGRTEAFF. CDR3 DNA sequence: TGTGCCAGTGGGGGAGGGAGGACTGAAGCTTTCTTT.

This clonotype was counted many times. The chain has TRBV3-1 and TRBJ2-5, with 8 bases matching TRBD2. This CDR3 has 14 amino acids. Germline V gene data show CDR1 as LGHDT and CDR2 as YNNKEL (reference sequence). V shed 2 bases, J shed 1 base, and the junction held 0 bases outside the gene matches. The CDR3 DNA sequence: TGTGCCAGCAGCCAACTAGCGGGCCAAGAGACCCAGTACTTC. This sequence encodes CASSQLAGQETQYF.

This clonotype was recorded many times. The rearrangement uses TRBV5-1 and TRBJ2-5; 9 bases are shared with TRBD1. The V gene end was trimmed by 0 bases and the J gene end by 1 base; junction bases not matched to a gene: 4. CDR3 length: 16 residues. From germline, CDR1 is SGHRS and CDR2 YFSETQ. The CDR3 protein is CASSLGDRASQETQYF. CDR3 sequence (DNA): TGCGCCAGCAGCTTGGGGGACAGGGCATCCCAAGAGACCCAGTACTTC.

This clonotype was seen many times. The CDR3 DNA is TGTGCCACCACCGCGGGACAGACCTACGAGCAGTACTTC. Translating gives CATTAGQTYEQYF. This chain uses TRBV6-1 with TRBJ2-7; possible D gene TRBD1, 7 bases. Looked up from germline, CDR1 is MNHNS and CDR2 is SASEGT. V shed 10 bases and J shed 2 bases, with 15 bases lying between them. CDR3 size: 13 residues.

The rearrangement uses TRBV7-2 and TRBJ2-3; TRBD2 is a possible D gene (7 bases). Germline-derived CDR1 and CDR2 are SGHTA and FQGNSA. Trimming cost V 10 bases and J 2 bases, with 19 bases left between them. The CDR3 totals 15 residues. The CDR3 sequence: CAIPGEGGITDTQYF. The CDR3, as DNA: TGTGCCATACCCGGGGAGGGGGGAATCACAGATACGCAGTATTTT.

Concerning this clonotype: A much larger clonotype is one base distant, so this may be a read error. DNA of the CDR3: TGCAGTGCTAGAGATGGAAAGACCCAGTTCTTC. Amino acids: CSARDGKTQFF. The genes are TRBV20-1 and TRBJ2-1; D remains unclear. V was pared by 0 bases and J by 13 bases, with 10 bases between. In germline, CDR1 is DFQATT, CDR2 SNEGSKA (reference sequence). CDR3 size: 11 residues.

This clonotype has only a few counts. Given a much more abundant clone one base away, this may be a read error. The chain uses TRBV28 and TRBJ1-2; TRBD1 might be the D (5 bases). Trimming removed 2 bases from V and 6 bases from J, with 10 bases in between. The CDR3 contains 13 residues. Germline-derived CDR1 and CDR2 are MDHEN and SYDVKM. For the CDR3, the DNA is TGTGCCAGCAGTTTAGGGGCTCAACATGGCTACACCTTC. Its translation: CASSLGAQHGYTF.

Ten or more counts support this clonotype. The rearrangement joins TRBV3-1 to TRBJ2-7; D call uncertain. Germline CDR1 and CDR2: LGHDT and YNNKEL (reference sequence). V was clipped by 4 bases and J by 5 bases, with 12 bases between them. This CDR3 has 13 amino acids. CDR3 bases: TGTGCCAGCAGCCCCCTGAGGTTCCACGAGCAGTACTTC. It is translated as CASSPLRFHEQYF.